The entry that follows covers one T cell receptor beta chain sequence. This sample is part of a study of blood T cell repertoires in COVID-19. In the study overall: PBMCs, B-cell-depleted T cells, or T cells provided the cDNA or gDNA that made up the material.

Original analysis: The assay estimated nucleated cells by amplifying reference gene primers. Here immunoSEQ multiplex PCR was the method, and the copy in TCRdb shows in-frame clones only, minus some. D and trimming come from the DNA, and the V and J calls and clone size come from that table. The data show around 97,000 clones, approximately 87% seen once. The specimen was peripheral blood. The TCR was taken from a human donor in a cohort sampled during active COVID-19.

CDR3 protein: CASSTGTSGLNGGQETQYF. CDR3 nucleotide sequence: TGTGCCAGCAGCACCGGGACTAGCGGGCTTAATGGGGGCCAAGAGACCCAGTACTTC. V usage is TRBV7-9 and J usage is TRBJ2-5; 12 bases are shared with TRBD2. Germline V gene sequence: CDR1 SEHNR, CDR2 FQNEAQ (reference sequence). CDR3 length: 19 residues. Trimming took 5 bases from V and 1 from J; bases not matched to a gene: 14.